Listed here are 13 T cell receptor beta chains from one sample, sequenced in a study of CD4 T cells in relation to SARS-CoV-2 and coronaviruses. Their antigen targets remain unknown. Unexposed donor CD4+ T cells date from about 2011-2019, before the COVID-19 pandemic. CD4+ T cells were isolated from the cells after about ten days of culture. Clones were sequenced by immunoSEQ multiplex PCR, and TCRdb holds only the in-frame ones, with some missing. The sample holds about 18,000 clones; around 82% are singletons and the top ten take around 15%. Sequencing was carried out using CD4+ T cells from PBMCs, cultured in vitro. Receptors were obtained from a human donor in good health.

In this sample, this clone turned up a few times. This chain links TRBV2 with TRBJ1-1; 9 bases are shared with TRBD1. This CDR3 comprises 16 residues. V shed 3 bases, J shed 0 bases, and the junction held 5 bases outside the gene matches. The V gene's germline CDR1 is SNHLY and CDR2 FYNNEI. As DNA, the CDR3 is TGTGCCAGCAGTGAGTTGGACAGGGGCTTGAACACTGAAGCTTTCTTT. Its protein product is CASSELDRGLNTEAFF.

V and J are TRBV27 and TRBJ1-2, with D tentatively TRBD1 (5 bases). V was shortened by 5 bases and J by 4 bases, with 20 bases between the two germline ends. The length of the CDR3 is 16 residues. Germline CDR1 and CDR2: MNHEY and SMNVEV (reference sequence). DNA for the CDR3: TGTGCCAGCAGTCGTCACTTTGGGACTTCCAGCTATGGCTACACCTTC. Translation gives CASSRHFGTSSYGYTF.

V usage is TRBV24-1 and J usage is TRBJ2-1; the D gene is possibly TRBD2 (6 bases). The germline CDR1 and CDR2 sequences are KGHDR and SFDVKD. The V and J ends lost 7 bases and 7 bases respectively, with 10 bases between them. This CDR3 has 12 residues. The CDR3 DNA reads TGTGCCACCAGGGGGGGAGGAAATGAGCAGTTCTTC. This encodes CATRGGGNEQFF.

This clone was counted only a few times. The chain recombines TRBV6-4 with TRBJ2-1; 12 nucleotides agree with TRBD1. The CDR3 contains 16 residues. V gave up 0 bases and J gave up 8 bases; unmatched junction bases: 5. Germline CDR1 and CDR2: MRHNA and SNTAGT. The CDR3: CASSDSGQGATDEQFF. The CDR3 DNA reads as TGTGCCAGCAGTGACTCGGGACAGGGGGCGACGGATGAGCAGTTCTTC.

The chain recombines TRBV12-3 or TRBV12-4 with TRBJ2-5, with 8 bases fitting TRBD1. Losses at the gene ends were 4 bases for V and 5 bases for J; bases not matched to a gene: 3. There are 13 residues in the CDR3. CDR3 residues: CASSYQGAETQYF. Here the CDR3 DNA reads TGTGCCAGCAGTTATCAGGGGGCCGAGACCCAGTACTTC.

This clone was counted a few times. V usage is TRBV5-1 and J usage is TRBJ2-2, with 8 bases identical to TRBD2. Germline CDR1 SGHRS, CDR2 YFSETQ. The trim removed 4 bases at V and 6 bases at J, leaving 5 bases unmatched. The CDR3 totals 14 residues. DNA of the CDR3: TGCGCCAGCAGCAAGGGACTAGAAGCCGGGGAGCTGTTTTTT. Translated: CASSKGLEAGELFF.

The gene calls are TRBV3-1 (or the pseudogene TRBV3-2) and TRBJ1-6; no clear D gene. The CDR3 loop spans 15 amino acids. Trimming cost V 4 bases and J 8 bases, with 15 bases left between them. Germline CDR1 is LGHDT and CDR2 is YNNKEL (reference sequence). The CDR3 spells CASSPASPPDSPLHF. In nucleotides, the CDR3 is TGTGCCAGCAGCCCGGCCTCGCCGCCAGATTCACCCCTCCACTTT.

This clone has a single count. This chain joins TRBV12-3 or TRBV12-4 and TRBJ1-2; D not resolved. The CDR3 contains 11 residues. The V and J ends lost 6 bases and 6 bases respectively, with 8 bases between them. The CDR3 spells CASSPGNGYTF. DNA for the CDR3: TGTGCCAGCAGCCCCGGTAATGGCTACACCTTC.

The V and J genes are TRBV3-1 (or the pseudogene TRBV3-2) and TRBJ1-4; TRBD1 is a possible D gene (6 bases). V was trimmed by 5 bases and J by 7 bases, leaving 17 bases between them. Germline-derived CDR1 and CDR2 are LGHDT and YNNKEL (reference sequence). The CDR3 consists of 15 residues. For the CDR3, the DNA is TGTGCCAGCAGCGCCGGGGGCCGGGGCGGTGAAAAACTGTTTTTT. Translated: CASSAGGRGGEKLFF.

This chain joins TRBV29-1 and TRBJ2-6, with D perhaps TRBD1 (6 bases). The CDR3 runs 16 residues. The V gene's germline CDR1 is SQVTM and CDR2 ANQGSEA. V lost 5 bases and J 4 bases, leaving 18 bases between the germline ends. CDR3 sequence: CSVRSRQGPGANVLTF. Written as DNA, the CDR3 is TGCAGCGTTAGGAGCAGGCAGGGGCCAGGGGCCAACGTCCTGACTTTC.

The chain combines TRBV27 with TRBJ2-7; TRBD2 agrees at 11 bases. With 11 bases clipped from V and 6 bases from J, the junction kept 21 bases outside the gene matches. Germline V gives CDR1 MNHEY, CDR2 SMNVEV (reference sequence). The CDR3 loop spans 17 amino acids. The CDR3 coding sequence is TGTGCCGTTGGGATCGGTTTAGCGGGAGGGTCTGTGGGCGAGCAGTACTTC. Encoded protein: CAVGIGLAGGSVGEQYF.

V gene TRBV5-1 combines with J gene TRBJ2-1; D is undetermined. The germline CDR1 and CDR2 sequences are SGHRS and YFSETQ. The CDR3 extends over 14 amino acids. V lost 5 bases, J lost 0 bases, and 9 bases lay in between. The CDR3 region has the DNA TGCGCCAGCAGAGACTGGAGCTCCTACAATGAGCAGTTCTTC. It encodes CASRDWSSYNEQFF. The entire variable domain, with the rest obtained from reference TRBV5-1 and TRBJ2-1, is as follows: KAGVTQTPRYLIKTRGQQVTLSCSPISGHRSVSWYQQTPGQGLQFLFEYFSETQRNKGNFPGRFSGRQFSNSRSEMNVSTLELGDSALYLCASRDWSSYNEQFFGPGTRLTVL.

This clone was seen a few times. The DNA of the CDR3 is TGCGCCAGCAGCAGGCGGGAGGGCCCCGGGGAGCTGTTTTTT. It translates to CASSRREGPGELFF. The chain is built from TRBV5-1 and TRBJ2-2; 9 nucleotides agree with TRBD2. Trimming at V came to 4 bases and at J to 6 bases, leaving 4 bases not matched to a gene. CDR1 SGHRS and CDR2 YFSETQ come from the germline V gene. The CDR3 is made up of 14 amino acids.